This record covers a single T cell receptor beta chain. No antigen is known for it. The record originates from a study of T cells in Graves' hyperthyroidism and ophthalmopathy. The TCR beta CDR3 regions underwent amplification using RNA transcripts as the source. The primer set for the first-round RT-PCR of the TCR CDR3 was HTBI. One entry per CDR3 protein results from TCRdb running MiXCR on the multiplex PCR reads. The sample carries more than 500,000 distinct CDR3 sequences, 40% to 55% recorded once. Study observations and caveats: Among thyroid clonotypes expanded above 0.001, most also appeared in blood. The model predicted ophthalmopathy a median around six months before onset.

Exclusions: uncontrolled infection, other autoimmune disease, pregnancy, lactation. After removal of 5 bases from V and 0 bases from J, the junction contained 9 bases not matched to a gene. The CDR3 runs to 17 residues. In germline, CDR1 is SEHNR, CDR2 FQNEAQ (reference sequence). This receptor was taken from an adult woman with Graves' disease, either hyperthyroidism or ophthalmopathy (not recorded which). Sequencing input: peripheral blood or thyroid tissue (not recorded which). The chain couples TRBV7-9 to TRBJ1-3, with 8 positions matching TRBD1. This CDR3 is CASSSGQGAISGNTIYF. CDR3 DNA sequence: TGTGCCAGCAGCAGCGGACAGGGCGCCATCTCTGGAAACACCATATATTTT.